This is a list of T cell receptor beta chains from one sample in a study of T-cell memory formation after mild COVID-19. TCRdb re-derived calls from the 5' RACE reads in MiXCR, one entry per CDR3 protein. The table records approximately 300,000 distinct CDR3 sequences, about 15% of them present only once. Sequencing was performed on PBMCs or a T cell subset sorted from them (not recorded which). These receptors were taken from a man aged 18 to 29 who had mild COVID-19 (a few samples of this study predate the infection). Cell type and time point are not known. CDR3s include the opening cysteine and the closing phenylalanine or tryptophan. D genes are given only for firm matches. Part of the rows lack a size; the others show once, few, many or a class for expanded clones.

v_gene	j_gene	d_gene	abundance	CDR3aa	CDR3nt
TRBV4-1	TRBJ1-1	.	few	CASSMGWGNTEAFF	TGCGCCAGCAGCATGGGCTGGGGAAACACTGAAGCTTTCTTT
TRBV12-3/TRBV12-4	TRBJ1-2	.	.	CASSLGAAGYYGYTF	TGTGCCAGCAGTTTAGGAGCGGCAGGTTACTATGGCTACACCTTC
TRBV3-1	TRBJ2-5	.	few	CASSEWQGIQETQYF	TGTGCCAGCAGCGAATGGCAGGGTATCCAAGAGACCCAGTACTTC
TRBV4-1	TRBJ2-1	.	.	CASSQHLPLVYLSYNEQFF	TGCGCCAGCAGCCAACACCTTCCCCTTGTTTATCTCTCCTACAATGAGCAGTTCTTC
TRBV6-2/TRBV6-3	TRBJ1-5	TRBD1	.	CASRGQLYSNQPQHF	TGTGCCAGCAGGGGACAGCTATATAGCAATCAGCCCCAGCATTTT
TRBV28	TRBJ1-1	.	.	CASIQGWTEAFF	TGTGCCAGCATACAGGGATGGACTGAAGCTTTCTTT
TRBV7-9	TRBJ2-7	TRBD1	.	CASRGQATSYEQYF	TGTGCCAGCAGGGGACAGGCGACCTCCTACGAGCAGTACTTC
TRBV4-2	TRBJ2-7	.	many	CASSQANVVDEQYF	TGTGCCAGCAGCCAAGCGAACGTCGTTGACGAGCAGTACTTC
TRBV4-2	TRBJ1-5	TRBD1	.	CASSQGTGQGQPQHF	TGTGCCAGCAGCCAAGGGACAGGGCAGGGTCAGCCCCAGCATTTT
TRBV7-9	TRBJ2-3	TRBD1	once	CASSFGYDRGTDTQYF	TGTGCCAGCAGCTTCGGTTATGACAGGGGGACAGATACGCAGTATTTT
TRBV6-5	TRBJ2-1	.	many	CASSYQGSREQFF	TGTGCCAGCAGTTACCAAGGTAGCCGGGAGCAGTTCTTC
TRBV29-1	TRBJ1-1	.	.	CSVDRSTEAFF	TGCAGCGTTGATCGCAGCACTGAAGCTTTCTTT
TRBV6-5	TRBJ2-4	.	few	CASSFVGAGAKNIQYF	TGTGCCAGCAGTTTTGTGGGGGCCGGGGCCAAAAACATTCAGTACTTC
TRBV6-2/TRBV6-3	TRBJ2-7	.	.	CASSYSRTEGPYEQYF	TGTGCCAGCAGTTACTCGCGAACAGAAGGCCCCTACGAGCAGTACTTC
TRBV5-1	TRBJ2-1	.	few	CASRIKYPGYNEQFF	TGCGCCAGCAGAATCAAGTACCCTGGGTACAATGAGCAGTTCTTC
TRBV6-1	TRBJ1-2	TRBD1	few	CASSEYGQGDYGYTF	TGTGCCAGCAGTGAGTACGGACAGGGTGACTATGGCTACACCTTC
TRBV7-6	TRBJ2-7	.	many	CASSSTTGYEQYF	TGTGCCAGCAGCTCCACCACGGGGTACGAGCAGTACTTC
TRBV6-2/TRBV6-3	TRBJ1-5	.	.	CASSYSWLSRNQPQHF	TGTGCCAGCAGTTACTCTTGGTTATCTAGGAATCAGCCCCAGCATTTT
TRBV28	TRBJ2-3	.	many	CASSLLAAGQATDTQYF	TGTGCCAGCAGTTTATTAGCAGCGGGTCAGGCCACAGATACGCAGTATTTT
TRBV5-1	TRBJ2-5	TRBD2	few	CASSLGTAGEETQYF	TGCGCCAGCAGCTTGGGGACAGCGGGGGAAGAGACCCAGTACTTC
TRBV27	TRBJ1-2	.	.	CASSQRPNYGYTF	TGTGCCAGCAGCCAACGGCCTAACTATGGCTACACCTTC
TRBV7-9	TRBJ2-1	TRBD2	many	CASSQTSGEQFF	TGTGCCAGCAGCCAGACTAGCGGTGAGCAGTTCTTC
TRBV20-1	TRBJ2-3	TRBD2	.	CSAIAGGLVTDTQYF	TGCAGTGCCATAGCGGGGGGGCTGGTCACAGATACGCAGTATTTT
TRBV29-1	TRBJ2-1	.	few	CSACRVLGGEQFF	TGCAGCGCTTGCAGGGTCCTGGGTGGTGAGCAGTTCTTC
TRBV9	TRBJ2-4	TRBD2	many	CASSVQPAGGPRDIQYF	TGTGCCAGCAGCGTCCAACCGGCGGGGGGGCCGAGGGACATTCAGTACTTC
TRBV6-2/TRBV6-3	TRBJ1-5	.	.	CASRRGTSGQPQHF	TGTGCCAGCAGGCGTGGGACTTCGGGTCAGCCCCAGCATTTT
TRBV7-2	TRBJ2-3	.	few	CASSLGGGIIDTQYF	TGTGCCAGCAGCCTGGGTGGGGGGATTATAGATACGCAGTATTTT
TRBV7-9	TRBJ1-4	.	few	CASSLRFQTNEKLFF	TGTGCCAGCAGCTTAAGGTTCCAGACTAATGAAAAACTGTTTTTT
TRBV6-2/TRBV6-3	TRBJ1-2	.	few	CASSRSRHRNGYTF	TGTGCCAGCAGTCGTTCAAGACACCGGAATGGCTACACCTTC
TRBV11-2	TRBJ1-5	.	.	CASSSYREGNQPQHF	TGTGCCAGCAGCTCGTACAGGGAGGGCAATCAGCCCCAGCATTTT
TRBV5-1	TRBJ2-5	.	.	CASRVSDAQETQYF	TGCGCCAGCAGGGTCAGCGATGCCCAAGAGACCCAGTACTTC
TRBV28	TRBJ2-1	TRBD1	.	CASRKDRDYNEQFF	TGTGCCAGCAGAAAGGACAGGGACTACAATGAGCAGTTCTTC
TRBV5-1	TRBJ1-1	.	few	CASSLTGGTMNTEAFF	TGCGCCAGCAGCTTGACGGGGGGTACTATGAACACTGAAGCTTTCTTT
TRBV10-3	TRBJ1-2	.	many	CAISFSGTYGYTF	TGTGCCATCTCCTTTTCGGGGACCTATGGCTACACCTTC
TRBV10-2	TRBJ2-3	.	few	CASSESRVADTQYF	TGCGCCAGCAGTGAGAGCAGGGTTGCAGATACGCAGTATTTT
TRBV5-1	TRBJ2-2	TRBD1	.	CASSEPERTGRSGELFF	TGCGCCAGCAGCGAGCCAGAGAGGACAGGGCGGTCCGGGGAGCTGTTTTTT
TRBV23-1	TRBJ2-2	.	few	CASSHYRQGLSGELFF	TGCGCCAGCAGTCACTACAGACAGGGACTGAGCGGGGAGCTGTTTTTT
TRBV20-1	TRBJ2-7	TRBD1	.	CSARDLRTGPNVEQYF	TGCAGTGCTAGAGACTTGAGGACAGGGCCTAATGTCGAGCAGTACTTC
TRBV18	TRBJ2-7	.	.	CASSPSDTRGQYF	TGTGCCAGCTCACCTTCGGACACCCGGGGGCAGTACTTC
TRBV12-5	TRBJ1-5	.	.	CATNSRLWHF	TGTGCTACTAACTCACGACTCTGGCATTTT
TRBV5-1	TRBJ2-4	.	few	CASSLDLAKNIQYF	TGCGCCAGCAGCTTGGACTTAGCCAAAAACATTCAGTACTTC
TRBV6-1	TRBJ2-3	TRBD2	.	CASGAGGTDTQYF	TGTGCCAGCGGGGCGGGGGGCACAGATACGCAGTATTTT
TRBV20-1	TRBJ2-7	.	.	CSARRRDYEQYF	TGCAGTGCTAGACGCAGGGATTACGAGCAGTACTTC
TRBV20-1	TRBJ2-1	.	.	CSPGQGNEQFF	TGCAGTCCGGGGCAGGGTAATGAGCAGTTCTTC
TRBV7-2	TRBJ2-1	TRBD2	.	CASSLDAGGNEQFF	TGTGCCAGCAGCTTAGACGCGGGGGGTAATGAGCAGTTCTTC
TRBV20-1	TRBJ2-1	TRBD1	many	CSARDKTGAGNEQFF	TGCAGTGCTAGAGACAAGACAGGGGCCGGGAATGAGCAGTTCTTC
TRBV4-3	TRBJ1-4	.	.	CASSQDLGEKLFF	TGCGCCAGCAGCCAAGATCTGGGGGAAAAACTGTTTTTT
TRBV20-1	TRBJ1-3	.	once	CSAKRGDTIYF	TGCAGTGCTAAAAGGGGGGACACCATATATTTT
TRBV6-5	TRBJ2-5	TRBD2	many	CASSYSTSGGETQYF	TGTGCCAGCAGTTACTCGACTAGCGGGGGAGAGACCCAGTACTTC
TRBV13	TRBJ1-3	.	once	CASSSGGWGRSSGNTIYF	TGTGCCAGCAGCTCCGGTGGGTGGGGGCGGAGCTCTGGAAACACCATATATTTT
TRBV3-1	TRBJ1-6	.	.	CASSHEVRSPLHF	TGTGCCAGCAGTCACGAAGTTAGATCACCCCTCCACTTT
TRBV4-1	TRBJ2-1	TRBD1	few	CASSQSDGTVTYNEQFF	TGCGCCAGCAGCCAAAGTGACGGGACAGTAACCTACAATGAGCAGTTCTTC
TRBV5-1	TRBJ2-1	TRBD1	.	CASRTGTGGNGGFF	TGCGCCAGCAGAACCGGGACAGGGGGCAATGGAGGGTTCTTC
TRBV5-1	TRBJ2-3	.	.	CASSGGGQPGEDTQYF	TGCGCCAGCAGCGGGGGGGGACAGCCGGGCGAGGATACGCAGTATTTT
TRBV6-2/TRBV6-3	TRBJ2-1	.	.	CASREGRLNYNEQFF	TGTGCCAGCCGAGAAGGTCGACTTAATTACAATGAGCAGTTCTTC
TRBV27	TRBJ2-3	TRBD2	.	CASSFTSGVPLDTQYF	TGTGCCAGCAGCTTCACTAGCGGGGTTCCGCTGGATACGCAGTATTTT
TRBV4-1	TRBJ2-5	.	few	CASSPLGRGQETQYF	TGCGCCAGCAGCCCACTGGGCCGGGGGCAAGAGACCCAGTACTTC
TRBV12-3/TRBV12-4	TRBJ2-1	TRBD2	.	CASTGGGSEQFF	TGTGCCAGCACCGGGGGGGGGTCTGAGCAGTTCTTC